A selection of T cell receptor beta chains follows, all from one sample in a study of blood T cell repertoires in COVID-19. Method: immunoSEQ multiplex PCR; TCRdb's copy keeps in-frame clones and lacks some. The sample lists 94,000 or so clones, about 91% seen once, with roughly 8.1% in the top ten. Sequencing used peripheral blood. All receptors come from a woman aged 70-85 years with acute or convalescent COVID-19. Both conserved end residues are part of each CDR3.

V: TRBV11-2; CDR3: CASTVSGGPRGYF
V: TRBV5-4; CDR3: CASSGGLAGGWENIQYF
V: TRBV27; CDR3: CASTEGGANNEQFF
V: TRBV29-1; CDR3: CSTRGTSGRRSGYNEQFF
V: TRBV5-1; CDR3: CASSLEGAENIQYF
V: TRBV4-2; CDR3: CASSQDPQGETEAFF
V: TRBV18; CDR3: CASSPPGAYEQYF
V: TRBV5-6; CDR3: CASIRQGLDYEQYF
V: TRBV3-1/TRBV3-2; CDR3: CASSPGQTSGANVLTF
V: TRBV6-2/TRBV6-3; CDR3: CASSQGLRATNEKLFF
V: TRBV5-4; CDR3: CASSSSGGAFVDTQYF
V: TRBV25-1; CDR3: CASTRQGRNGLFETQYF
V: TRBV27; CDR3: CASTNTRLSTDTQYF
V: TRBV2; CDR3: CASMRFPNYGYTF
V: TRBV19; CDR3: CASLETRQGASSNQPQHF
V: TRBV9; CDR3: CASSLRPTNIGELFF
V: TRBV19; CDR3: CASSIDASSGNTIYF
V: TRBV30; CDR3: CAWIYFAGRYTEAFF
V: TRBV7-9; CDR3: CASSQWERNTEAFF
V: TRBV5-1; CDR3: CASSRDRGSSSPLHF
V: TRBV13; CDR3: CASSLDASGGSYEQYF
V: TRBV5-3; CDR3: CARSSTTGVANEKLFF
V: TRBV24-1; CDR3: CATSDFGGTGAYEQYF
V: TRBV30; CDR3: CAWGVSWWEAVGFRPFF
V: TRBV12-3/TRBV12-4; CDR3: CASSTLVYEQYF
V: TRBV24-1; CDR3: CATSDLDRVGTDTQYF
V: TRBV28; CDR3: CASTLGGRSNTEAFF
V: TRBV7-6; CDR3: CASSSEPTGLREGELFF
V: TRBV6-6; CDR3: CASSYPDSEEKLFF
V: TRBV7-9; CDR3: CASSSGTNEQYF
V: TRBV5-1; CDR3: CASTSTRGPQETQYF
V: TRBV27; CDR3: CASSARTNGFSTDTQYF
V: TRBV2; CDR3: CASRKEGGGELFF
V: TRBV5-1; CDR3: CASSGTGTSYFYEQFF
V: TRBV7-9; CDR3: CASSLPGGLNYGYTF
V: TRBV9; CDR3: CASSVGMTSGSRDYEQYF
V: TRBV5-6; CDR3: CASSSSGRRYEQYF
V: TRBV19; CDR3: CASSAAGVPTYEQYF
V: TRBV20-1; CDR3: CSASSGGAYEQYF
V: TRBV19; CDR3: CASSMDSSGNTIYF
V: TRBV7-9; CDR3: CASSLGDSATNEKLFF
V: TRBV14; CDR3: CASSRAGGSYEQYF
V: TRBV13; CDR3: CASSLRTGKGGYTF
V: TRBV5-1; CDR3: CASSLVGVNTEAFF
V: TRBV5-1; CDR3: CASSPMPGQRTPLPRNTEAFF
V: TRBV11-2; CDR3: CASSSAIGQPQHF
V: TRBV6-5; CDR3: CASTEGHSGNTIYF
V: TRBV7-2; CDR3: CASSLAAGAETQYF
V: TRBV5-4; CDR3: CASSLPAGGAETQYF
V: TRBV6-5; CDR3: CASRIGGAGSYEQYF
V: TRBV19; CDR3: CASSISTGYNEQFF
V: TRBV5-1; CDR3: CASSMTSGGTNEQFF
V: TRBV4-1; CDR3: CASSHPGLAGVGLKAGELFF